This TCR beta chain is drawn from a study of shared clonotypes between healthy human individuals. General observations from the study: Rarefaction demonstrated incomplete sorted-subset sequencing despite large depth.

Notes on this clone: Antigen specificity is unknown.

The CDR3 is made up of 13 amino acids. Germline V gene data show CDR1 as MGHDK and CDR2 as SYGVNS. V lost 3 bases and J 4 bases, leaving 9 bases between the germline ends. Profiling relied on immunoSEQ multiplex PCR, and the TCRdb table lists in-frame clones only, not all of them. The data contain roughly 2.4 million clones, under 97% of them singletons. This chain joins TRBV25-1 and TRBJ2-5; D is ambiguous. This TCR came from a man younger than 35 in good health. Sequenced: naive CD4+ T cells sorted from blood. As to subset: CD45RA+ positively selected. CDR3 protein: CASSDRVAETQYF. The CDR3 DNA reads as TGTGCCAGCAGTGATAGGGTGGCAGAGACCCAGTACTTC.